This T cell receptor beta chain was recovered during a study of PD-L1 blockade in urothelial cancer. The overall study: Every 3 weeks, patients received intravenous atezolizumab 1,200 mg, beginning 2014. Chemotherapy regimens numbering 0 to 3 had been given to patients. The median number of T cells present in blood samples was fewer than 150,000.

Time point described: peripheral blood 6 weeks after treatment start. Peripheral blood mononuclear cells were collected from every patient before and during treatment, yielding between 1 and 8 samples per patient. The protocol was immunoSEQ multiplex PCR, while the TCRdb copy is restricted to in-frame clones and leaves out a portion. In the table there are roughly 120,000 clones, approximately 90% of which are singletons. The germline V gene has CDR1 SGHAT and CDR2 FQNNGV. With 3 bases clipped from V and 1 base from J, the junction kept 3 bases outside the gene matches. CDR3 length: 15 residues. The chain links TRBV11-2 to TRBJ2-5, with 9 bases lining up with TRBD1. The clonotype comes from a man aged 55 to 70 with urothelial cancer. Source: PBMCs, taken around atezolizumab (anti-PD-L1) treatment. The CDR3 spells CASSFGTGSQETQYF. The CDR3 nucleotides read TGTGCCAGCAGCTTCGGGACAGGGTCCCAAGAGACCCAGTACTTC. Looking up the rest from reference TRBV11-2 and TRBJ2-5 gives the full variable domain: EAGVAQSPRYKIIEKRQSVAFWCNPISGHATLYWYQQILGQGPKLLIQFQNNGVVDDSQLPKDRFSAERLKGVDSTLKIQPAKLEDSAVYLCASSFGTGSQETQYFGPGTRLLVL.